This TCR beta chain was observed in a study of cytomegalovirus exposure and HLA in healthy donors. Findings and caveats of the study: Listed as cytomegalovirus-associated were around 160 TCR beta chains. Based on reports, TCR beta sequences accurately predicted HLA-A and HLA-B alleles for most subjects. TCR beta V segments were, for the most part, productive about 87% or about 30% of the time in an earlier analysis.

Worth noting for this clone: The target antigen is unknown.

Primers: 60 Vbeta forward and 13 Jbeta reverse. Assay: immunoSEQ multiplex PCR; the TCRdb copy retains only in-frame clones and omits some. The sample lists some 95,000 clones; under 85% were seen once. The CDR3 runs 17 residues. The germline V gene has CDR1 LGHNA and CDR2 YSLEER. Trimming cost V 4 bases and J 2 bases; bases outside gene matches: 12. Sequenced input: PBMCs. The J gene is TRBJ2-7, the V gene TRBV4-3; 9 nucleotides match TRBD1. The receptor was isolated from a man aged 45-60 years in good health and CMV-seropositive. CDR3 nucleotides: TGCGCCAGCAGCCCGAGGGGGGACAGGGTGATGGCCTACGAGCAGTACTTC. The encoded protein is CASSPRGDRVMAYEQYF.